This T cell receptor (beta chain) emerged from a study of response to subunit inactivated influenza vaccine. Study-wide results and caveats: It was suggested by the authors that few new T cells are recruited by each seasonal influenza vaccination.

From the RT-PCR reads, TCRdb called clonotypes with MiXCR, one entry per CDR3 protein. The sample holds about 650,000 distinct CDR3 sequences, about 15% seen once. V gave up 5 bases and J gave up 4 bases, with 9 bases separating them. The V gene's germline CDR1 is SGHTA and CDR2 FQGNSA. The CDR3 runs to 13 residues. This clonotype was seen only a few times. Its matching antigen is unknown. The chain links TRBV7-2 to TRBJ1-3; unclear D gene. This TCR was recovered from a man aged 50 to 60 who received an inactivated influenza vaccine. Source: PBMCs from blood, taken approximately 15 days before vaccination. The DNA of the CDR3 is TGTGCCAGCAGCGGCAACCAGGGAAACACCATATATTTT. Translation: CASSGNQGNTIYF.